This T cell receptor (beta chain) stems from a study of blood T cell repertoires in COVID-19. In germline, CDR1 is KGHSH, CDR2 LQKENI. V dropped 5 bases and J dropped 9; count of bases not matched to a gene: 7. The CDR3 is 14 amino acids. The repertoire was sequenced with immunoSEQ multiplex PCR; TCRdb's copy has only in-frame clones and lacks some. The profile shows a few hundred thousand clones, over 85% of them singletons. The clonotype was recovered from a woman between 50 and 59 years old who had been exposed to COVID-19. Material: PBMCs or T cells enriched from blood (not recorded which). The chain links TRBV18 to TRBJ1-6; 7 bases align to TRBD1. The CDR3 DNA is TGTGCCAGCTCAAGAGGGGGCGAAGGTTCACCCCTCCACTTT. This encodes CASSRGGEGSPLHF.